The following is a T cell receptor beta chain sequence with its context. Its antigen is currently not known. Per-nucleotide qualities are absent, and no much larger clonotype sits a single base away. This entry belongs to a study of radiotherapy plus CTLA-4 blockade in lung cancer (dated 2018 in TCRdb). Some background on the complete study: Objective responses were observed in 15% to 20% of enrolled patients, and disease control was achieved in 31%. Results the study describes overall, beyond this receptor: TCR clones derived from tumors expanded in peripheral blood after treatment with radiotherapy and ipilimumab. The strongest predictors of response, as reported, were early dynamic changes in blood T cell clones along with a rise in serum interferon-beta after radiation.

In this study, focal radiation therapy paired with CTLA-4 blockade (ipilimumab) was tested in patients who had chemo-refractory metastatic non-small-cell lung cancer. Libraries were made using the immunoSEQ multiplex PCR assay. The table comes from immuneACCESS by way of TCRdb, which keeps in-frame sequences with V and J called. Part of the clones is missing from these tables; in studies checked, under half for an unresolved V gene and the rest for unknown reasons. The sample table shows approximately 81,000 clones, and around 76% are seen once. The top ten constitute 4% of the sample. Sequences MGHRA (CDR1) and YSYEKL (CDR2) are obtained from the germline V gene. Trimming removed 6 bases from V and 2 bases from J, leaving 17 bases between the germline ends. The CDR3 covers 17 residues, taking in both the cysteine and the phenylalanine. Only CDR3 DNA is held: 51 bases, read in frame from base 1.

The sequence came from a human donor with non-small cell lung cancer who had a partial response to radiotherapy plus ipilimumab. Some clones in this sample may be carry-over from other donors' samples. The chain links TRBV4-1 with TRBJ1-6, with TRBD1 as a weak D call on 5 bases. The sequencing here drew on peripheral blood, taken from a patient treated with radiotherapy plus ipilimumab. The sequenced DNA: TGCGCCAGCAGTCCGGGCAGGGCGCTAACCTATAATTCACCCCTCCACTTT. The resulting protein is CASSPGRALTYNSPLHF.